These T cell receptor beta chains were read from a single sample in a study of beta chain features in type 1 diabetes. Libraries were prepared by immunoSEQ multiplex PCR; TCRdb keeps only in-frame clonotypes and omits some of them. The sample holds some 350,000 clones, over 8.5% seen once. The specimen was central memory CD4+ T cells from blood. These receptors were taken from a man under 40 with type 1 diabetes. Both conserved end residues are part of each CDR3. D genes are given only for firm matches. Size values are once, few and many counts, or a class for expanded clones, and some rows have none.

>TRBV7-2|NA|TRBJ1-4|many
CASSLRGANEKLFF
TGTGCCAGCAGCTTACGGGGGGCTAATGAAAAACTGTTTTTT
>TRBV28|NA|TRBJ2-1|NA
CASSLYSGIYNEQFF
TGTGCCAGCAGTTTATATTCTGGTATATACAATGAGCAGTTCTTC
>TRBV5-1|NA|TRBJ2-3|NA
CASSWAPESTDTQYF
TGCGCCAGCAGCTGGGCCCCGGAGAGCACAGATACGCAGTATTTT
>TRBV6-4|NA|TRBJ1-2|few
CASSDWGTHPGGYTF
TGTGCCAGCAGTGACTGGGGCACCCACCCGGGGGGCTACACCTTC
>TRBV28|NA|TRBJ2-6|NA
CASSQQFRRSTDRSGANVLTF
TGTGCCAGCAGCCAGCAGTTTCGGCGATCGACAGACCGATCTGGGGCCAACGTCCTGACTTTC
>TRBV29-1|NA|TRBJ2-2|NA
CSVAKNTGELFF
TGCAGCGTTGCCAAGAACACCGGGGAGCTGTTTTTT
>TRBV7-8|TRBD2|TRBJ2-1|NA
CASSLEGIVWREGLVNEQFF
TGTGCCAGCAGCCTAGAAGGGATTGTTTGGCGGGAGGGCCTTGTGAATGAGCAGTTCTTC
>TRBV5-1|NA|TRBJ2-1|many
CGSAREPTNNEQFF
TGCGGCAGCGCTCGGGAGCCGACGAATAATGAGCAGTTCTTC
>TRBV7-9|NA|TRBJ1-5|few
CASSLIGSQPQHF
TGTGCCAGCAGCCTAATTGGGTCCCAGCCCCAGCATTTT
>TRBV2|NA|TRBJ2-5|NA
CASSLNSGQETQYF
TGTGCCAGCAGTTTAAATTCCGGGCAAGAGACCCAGTACTTC
>TRBV18|NA|TRBJ2-6|many
CASSGDSGANVLTF
TGTGCCAGCTCGGGAGACTCTGGGGCCAACGTCCTGACTTTC
>TRBV23-1|NA|TRBJ2-1|NA
CASSRGWESEQFF
TGCGCCAGCAGCCGGGGTTGGGAGAGTGAGCAGTTCTTC
>TRBV6-1|TRBD2|TRBJ2-1|few
CASSGRDHNEQFF
TGTGCCAGTAGCGGGAGGGATCACAATGAGCAGTTCTTC
>TRBV15|TRBD1|TRBJ2-7|few
CATSSIRDRVTYEQYF
TGTGCCACCAGCAGTATCCGGGACAGGGTAACCTACGAGCAGTACTTC
>TRBV10-3|TRBD1|TRBJ1-2|NA
CAISRFNRDRKYYGYTF
TGTGCCATCAGTAGATTTAACCGGGACAGGAAATACTATGGCTACACCTTC
>TRBV30|NA|TRBJ2-1|few
CAWDIVPLYNEQFF
TGTGCCTGGGATATAGTTCCCCTCTACAATGAGCAGTTCTTC
>TRBV5-1|NA|TRBJ2-2|few
CASSSQDVRGELFF
TGCGCCAGCAGCTCACAGGACGTGCGCGGCGAGCTGTTTTTT
>TRBV30|TRBD1|TRBJ2-7|NA
CAWSEDRGTFGQYF
TGTGCCTGGAGTGAGGACAGGGGCACCTTCGGGCAGTACTTC
>TRBV5-1|NA|TRBJ2-5|NA
CASRRVLEKETQYF
TGCGCGTCCAGGAGGGTTTTAGAGAAAGAGACCCAGTACTTC
>TRBV5-6|NA|TRBJ1-1|NA
CASSLRQANTEAFF
TGTGCCAGCAGCTTACGACAGGCGAACACTGAAGCTTTCTTT
>TRBV27|NA|TRBJ1-1|few
CASRPLQGRAFF
TGTGCCAGCAGGCCTCTGCAGGGGCGAGCTTTCTTT
>TRBV7-2|TRBD1|TRBJ2-5|NA
CASRPGGKHQETQYF
TGTGCCAGCCGCCCAGGGGGTAAACACCAAGAGACCCAGTACTTC
>TRBV4-3|NA|TRBJ1-3|NA
CASSQSSVRGAGNTIYF
TGCGCCAGCAGCCAAAGTTCGGTACGGGGAGCTGGAAACACCATATATTTT
>TRBV2|TRBD2|TRBJ2-3|few
CASSDGWEGSTQYF
TGTGCCAGCAGTGATGGGTGGGAGGGGAGTACGCAGTATTTT
>TRBV18|NA|TRBJ2-7|few
CASSPPVTGQEKQYF
TGTGCCAGCTCACCACCGGTGACGGGTCAGGAAAAGCAGTACTTC
>TRBV4-1|NA|TRBJ1-2|many
CASSQLGNRNYGYTF
TGCGCCAGCAGCCAACTCGGTAACCGAAACTATGGCTACACCTTC
>TRBV7-9|NA|TRBJ2-3|many
CASSFGFEGADTQYF
TGTGCCAGCAGCTTCGGATTCGAAGGAGCAGATACGCAGTATTTT
>TRBV11-3|NA|TRBJ2-5|NA
CASSLGGAGLETQYF
TGTGCCAGCAGCTTAGGGGGAGCGGGCCTAGAGACCCAGTACTTC
>TRBV6-5|NA|TRBJ1-5|NA
CASSNQGNQPQHF
TGTGCCAGCAGTAATCAGGGTAATCAGCCCCAGCATTTT
>TRBV30|NA|TRBJ2-5|NA
CAWRVNIRGEQYF
TGTGCCTGGAGAGTGAACATCCGCGGGGAGCAGTACTTC
>TRBV5-1|NA|TRBJ2-7|many
CASSPAPGSGYEQYF
TGCGCCAGCAGCCCTGCCCCAGGTAGCGGCTACGAGCAGTACTTC
>TRBV18|NA|TRBJ2-6|NA
CASSPPLGRSGANVLTF
TGTGCCAGCTCACCACCGTTGGGTAGATCTGGGGCCAACGTCCTGACTTTC
>TRBV11-2|NA|TRBJ2-2|NA
CASSSMGTNTGELFF
TGTGCCAGCAGCTCGATGGGTACGAACACCGGGGAGCTGTTTTTT
>TRBV7-2|TRBD1|TRBJ2-1|many
CASSFLAGGYEQFF
TGTGCCAGCAGCTTTCTGGCAGGGGGCTATGAGCAGTTCTTC
>TRBV11-2|NA|TRBJ2-3|few
CASSYPAVTDTQYF
TGTGCCAGCAGCTATCCGGCGGTCACAGATACGCAGTATTTT
>TRBV28|TRBD2|TRBJ2-3|few
CASSPPWAGGGTDTQYF
TGTGCCAGCAGTCCCCCGTGGGCGGGAGGGGGCACAGATACGCAGTATTTT